The rows below give T cell receptor beta chains drawn from one sample of a study of CD8 T cells in ankylosing spondylitis. TCRdb called the 5' RACE reads again in MiXCR, with one record for every CDR3 protein. The sample holds fewer than 250,000 distinct CDR3 sequences, about 17% seen once. The sequencing sample was made of blood, either unsorted or a sorted T cell fraction (not recorded which). These receptor sequences come from a male donor with ankylosing spondylitis. The CDR3 runs from the conserved cysteine through the conserved F or W. The order of the fields is clone size, D gene, V gene, J gene, CDR3 protein, CDR3 DNA. The D gene is left open where the match is weak. Clone size is given for some rows only: seen once, a few or many times, or a class if the clone is expanded.

few,TRBD2,TRBV12-3/TRBV12-4,TRBJ2-1,CASSHTGLASYNEQFF,TGTGCCAGCAGTCATACGGGACTAGCGTCCTACAATGAGCAGTTCTTC
once,NA,TRBV30,TRBJ2-3,CAWSTESADTQYF,TGTGCCTGGAGTACCGAGTCCGCAGATACGCAGTATTTT
few,TRBD2,TRBV29-1,TRBJ2-3,CSVDGLLTRTSYSTDTQYF,TGCAGCGTTGACGGCCTGTTAACGAGGACTAGCTATAGCACAGATACGCAGTATTTT
NA,NA,TRBV25-1,TRBJ1-2,CASSDRNYGYTF,TGTGCCAGCAGTGACAGGAACTATGGCTACACCTTC
NA,NA,TRBV7-9,TRBJ1-2,CASSVGPVNYGYTF,TGTGCCAGCAGCGTCGGCCCCGTTAACTATGGCTACACCTTC
few,TRBD1,TRBV12-3/TRBV12-4,TRBJ2-7,CASSGLGQGHGEQYF,TGTGCCAGCAGCGGATTAGGACAGGGGCATGGGGAGCAGTACTTC
NA,TRBD2,TRBV7-2,TRBJ2-7,CASSPSGTSGYEQYF,TGTGCCAGCAGCCCTAGCGGGACTAGCGGGTACGAGCAGTACTTC
NA,NA,TRBV11-2,TRBJ2-3,CASSLEGGSTDTQYF,TGTGCCAGCAGCTTAGAAGGGGGGAGCACAGATACGCAGTATTTT
few,TRBD1,TRBV20-1,TRBJ1-5,CSARDFTGQADQPQHF,TGCAGTGCTAGAGATTTCACGGGACAGGCCGACCAGCCCCAGCATTTT
many,TRBD1,TRBV29-1,TRBJ2-7,CSVEGQGIEQYF,TGCAGCGTTGAGGGACAGGGAATCGAGCAGTACTTC
few,NA,TRBV3-1,TRBJ2-2,CASSQVVSSSGSNRVPGELFF,TGTGCCAGCAGCCAAGTTGTGTCCTCGAGCGGGTCAAATAGGGTGCCCGGGGAGCTGTTTTTT
NA,TRBD1,TRBV7-9,TRBJ2-7,CASSPGQGDYEQYF,TGTGCCAGCAGCCCGGGACAGGGGGACTACGAGCAGTACTTC
few,TRBD2,TRBV7-8,TRBJ2-7,CASSPSGTRDEQYF,TGTGCCAGCAGCCCTAGCGGGACTCGGGACGAGCAGTACTTC
NA,NA,TRBV7-2,TRBJ2-1,CASSSPGTNNEQFF,TGTGCCAGCAGCTCCCCCGGGACGAACAATGAGCAGTTCTTC
few,NA,TRBV25-1,TRBJ2-3,CASSESGGAGDTQYF,TGTGCCAGCAGTGAATCTGGTGGCGCAGGAGATACGCAGTATTTT
few,TRBD2,TRBV2,TRBJ2-5,CASRSASGGYQETQYF,TGTGCCAGCAGATCAGCTAGCGGGGGGTACCAAGAGACCCAGTACTTC
NA,NA,TRBV14,TRBJ1-2,CASSQVASVNYGYTF,TGTGCCAGCAGCCAAGTGGCAAGTGTCAACTATGGCTACACCTTC
NA,TRBD2,TRBV6-2/TRBV6-3,TRBJ2-1,CASRGDFTDEQFF,TGTGCCAGCCGGGGGGACTTTACCGATGAGCAGTTCTTC
few,TRBD2,TRBV6-2/TRBV6-3,TRBJ2-1,CASSPTNVRTSGVYNEQFF,TGTGCCAGCAGTCCCACGAATGTAAGGACTAGCGGGGTTTACAATGAGCAGTTCTTC
few,NA,TRBV9,TRBJ2-2,CASRVEETGELFF,TGTGCCAGCAGAGTAGAGGAGACCGGGGAGCTGTTTTTT
NA,NA,TRBV7-8,TRBJ2-2,CASSLVLGRRNTGELFF,TGTGCCAGCAGCTTAGTGTTGGGGAGGAGAAACACCGGGGAGCTGTTTTTT
NA,TRBD1,TRBV7-6,TRBJ2-5,CASSLDFIGTGVPGTQYF,TGTGCCAGCAGCTTAGATTTTATCGGGACAGGGGTGCCGGGGACCCAGTACTTC
many,NA,TRBV4-1,TRBJ1-2,CASSQDIEGHGYTF,TGCGCCAGCAGCCAAGACATTGAGGGTCATGGCTACACCTTC
many,TRBD2,TRBV12-3/TRBV12-4,TRBJ2-1,CASRPWREGGNEQFF,TGTGCCAGCCGGCCTTGGCGGGAGGGGGGCAATGAGCAGTTCTTC
NA,TRBD2,TRBV12-3/TRBV12-4,TRBJ2-1,CASSISGREYYNEQFF,TGTGCCAGCAGTATTAGCGGGAGGGAGTACTACAATGAGCAGTTCTTC